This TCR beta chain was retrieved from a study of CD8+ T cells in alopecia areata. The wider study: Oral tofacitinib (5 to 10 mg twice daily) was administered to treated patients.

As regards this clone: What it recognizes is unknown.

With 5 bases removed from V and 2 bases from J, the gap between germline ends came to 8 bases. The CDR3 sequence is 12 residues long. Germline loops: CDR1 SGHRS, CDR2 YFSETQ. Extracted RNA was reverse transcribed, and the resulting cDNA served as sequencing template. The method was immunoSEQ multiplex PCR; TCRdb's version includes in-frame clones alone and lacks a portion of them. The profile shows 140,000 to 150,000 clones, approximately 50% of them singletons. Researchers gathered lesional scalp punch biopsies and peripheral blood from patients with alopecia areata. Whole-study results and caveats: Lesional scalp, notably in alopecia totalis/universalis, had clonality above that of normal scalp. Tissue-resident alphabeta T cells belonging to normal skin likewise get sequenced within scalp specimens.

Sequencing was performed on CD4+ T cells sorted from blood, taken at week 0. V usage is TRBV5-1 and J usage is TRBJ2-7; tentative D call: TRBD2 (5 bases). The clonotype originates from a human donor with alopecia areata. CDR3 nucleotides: TGCGCCAGCAGGGACGGGACCTACGAGCAGTACTTC. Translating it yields CASRDGTYEQYF.